These T cell receptor beta chains were read from a single sample in a study of blood T cell repertoires in COVID-19. Produced via immunoSEQ multiplex PCR; TCRdb's table is partial and in-frame only. Among some 58,000 clones listed, 80% to 90% were seen once. The material sequenced was peripheral blood. The receptors here all came from a man in his forties or fifties with acute or convalescent COVID-19. Both conserved end residues are part of each CDR3. The order of the fields is V gene, D gene, CDR3 length, J gene, clone size, CDR3 protein, CDR3 DNA. A D gene is named only where the DNA matches it firmly. Size is omitted from some rows. Given values are once, few, many or a class for expanded clones.

V: TRBV13; D: TRBD1; length: 15; J: TRBJ2-7; size: NA; CDR3: CASSLRDSGNYEQYF; DNA: TGTGCCAGCAGCTTACGGGACAGCGGTAACTACGAGCAGTACTTC
V: TRBV5-1; D: NA; length: 15; J: TRBJ1-1; size: NA; CDR3: CASSLGQNMNTEAFF; DNA: TGCGCCAGCAGCTTAGGACAGAACATGAACACTGAAGCTTTCTTT
V: TRBV7-9; D: NA; length: 16; J: TRBJ2-2; size: NA; CDR3: CASSPPRTERTGELFF; DNA: TGTGCCAGCAGCCCCCCAAGGACAGAGAGGACCGGGGAGCTGTTTTTT
V: TRBV20-1; D: NA; length: 11; J: TRBJ2-1; size: once; CDR3: CSARVGRRQFF; DNA: TGCAGTGCTAGAGTGGGTAGGAGGCAGTTCTTC
V: TRBV5-4; D: NA; length: 17; J: TRBJ2-6; size: few; CDR3: CASSLRRPGSGANVLTF; DNA: TGTGCCAGCAGCTTAAGACGCCCAGGCTCTGGGGCCAACGTCCTGACTTTC
V: TRBV28; D: TRBD1; length: 15; J: TRBJ1-6; size: once; CDR3: CASHPPGQGNSPLHF; DNA: TGTGCCAGCCACCCTCCGGGACAGGGGAATTCACCCCTCCACTTT
V: TRBV9; D: NA; length: 13; J: TRBJ1-4; size: NA; CDR3: CASSVDIGEKLFF; DNA: TGTGCCAGCAGCGTAGACATCGGGGAAAAACTGTTTTTT
V: TRBV19; D: NA; length: 14; J: TRBJ1-5; size: NA; CDR3: CATSKMAGDQPQHF; DNA: TGTGCCACCTCGAAGATGGCAGGCGATCAGCCCCAGCATTTT
V: TRBV9; D: NA; length: 11; J: TRBJ2-2; size: NA; CDR3: CASSRAGELFF; DNA: TGTGCCAGCAGCCGAGCCGGGGAGCTGTTTTTT
V: TRBV2; D: NA; length: 14; J: TRBJ2-5; size: NA; CDR3: CARGGATEQETQYF; DNA: TGTGCCAGGGGCGGGGCTACCGAGCAAGAGACCCAGTACTTC
V: TRBV10-3; D: TRBD2; length: 13; J: TRBJ2-3; size: NA; CDR3: CAINGGGTDTQYF; DNA: TGTGCCATCAACGGGGGGGGCACAGATACGCAGTATTTT
V: TRBV5-1; D: NA; length: 13; J: TRBJ2-3; size: NA; CDR3: CASRTGSTDTQYF; DNA: TGCGCCAGCAGAACAGGATCCACAGATACGCAGTATTTT
V: TRBV5-8; D: NA; length: 13; J: TRBJ2-1; size: once; CDR3: CASSLVGSDGRFF; DNA: TGTGCCAGCAGCTTGGTGGGATCAGACGGGAGATTCTTC
V: TRBV25-1; D: NA; length: 14; J: TRBJ1-1; size: NA; CDR3: CASRVGAMNTEAFF; DNA: TGTGCCAGCAGGGTGGGGGCAATGAACACTGAAGCTTTCTTT
V: TRBV9; D: TRBD1; length: 17; J: TRBJ2-7; size: NA; CDR3: CASSVGAIGTVSYEQYF; DNA: TGTGCCAGCAGCGTAGGGGCAATCGGGACAGTCTCCTACGAGCAGTACTTC
V: TRBV18; D: NA; length: 14; J: TRBJ1-2; size: NA; CDR3: CASSPGRGNYGYTF; DNA: TGTGCCAGCTCACCGGGCCGGGGGAACTATGGCTACACCTTC
V: TRBV27; D: NA; length: 14; J: TRBJ1-1; size: NA; CDR3: CASSLRGSGDKAFF; DNA: TGTGCCAGCAGTTTAAGGGGGAGTGGGGACAAAGCTTTCTTT
V: TRBV11-3; D: NA; length: 14; J: TRBJ2-3; size: NA; CDR3: CASSAGATTDTQYF; DNA: TGTGCCAGCAGCGCAGGGGCTACCACAGATACGCAGTATTTT
V: TRBV7-3; D: TRBD2; length: 16; J: TRBJ2-3; size: NA; CDR3: CASSALAGGSTDTQYF; DNA: TGTGCCAGCAGCGCCCTAGCGGGGGGGAGCACAGATACGCAGTATTTT
V: TRBV6-1; D: NA; length: 13; J: TRBJ2-1; size: NA; CDR3: CASSDEMRNEQFF; DNA: TGTGCCAGCAGTGACGAGATGAGGAATGAGCAGTTCTTC
V: TRBV6-5; D: TRBD2; length: 13; J: TRBJ2-3; size: NA; CDR3: CASSRGGGDTQYF; DNA: TGTGCCAGCAGCCGTGGGGGGGGAGATACGCAGTATTTT
V: TRBV11-3; D: NA; length: 14; J: TRBJ2-7; size: NA; CDR3: CASSLTGTTWEQYF; DNA: TGTGCCAGCAGCTTAACCGGGACAACGTGGGAGCAGTACTTC